These 27 T cell receptor beta chains were sequenced from one sample in a study of cytomegalovirus exposure and HLA in healthy donors. Primers included in the PCR were 60 Vbeta and 13 Jbeta primers. Sequencing used immunoSEQ multiplex PCR; TCRdb keeps in-frame clones, though not all of them. This sample has about 190,000 clones, with 65% to 85% found just once. Sequencing was performed on PBMCs. The receptors derive from a woman younger than 45 in good health and CMV-seropositive.

V usage is TRBV19 and J usage is TRBJ1-3; perhaps TRBD1 as D (5 bases). With 7 bases removed from V and 0 bases from J, the gap between germline ends came to 19 bases. Germline V gene sequence: CDR1 LNHDA, CDR2 SQIVND (reference sequence). The CDR3 consists of 17 residues. CDR3: CASTDRRGTYSGNTIYF. For the CDR3, the DNA is TGTGCCAGTACCGATCGACGGGGGACCTACTCTGGAAACACCATATATTTT. The full variable domain, rest sourced from reference TRBV19 and TRBJ1-3, is DGGITQSPKYLFRKEGQNVTLSCEQNLNHDAMYWYRQDPGQGLRLIYYSQIVNDFQKGDIAEGYSVSREKKESFPLTVTSAQKNPTAFYLCASTDRRGTYSGNTIYFGEGSWLTVV.

A remark on this clone: One end of the junction varies from germline; a read error may be responsible. V gene TRBV5-1 combines with J gene TRBJ2-1; TRBD2 matches 8 bases. Germline V CDR1 and CDR2: SGHRS, YFSETQ. The CDR3 sequence is 16 residues long. The DNA of the CDR3 is TGCGCCAGCAGTTTGGATAGCGGGAATTCCTACAATGAGCAGTTCTTC. As protein: CASSLDSGNSYNEQFF.

The chain joins TRBV4-1 to TRBJ2-1; 10 bases are a match to TRBD2. V trimming: 2 bases; J trimming: 7 bases; junction bases outside the gene matches: 5. Looked up from germline, CDR1 is MGHRA and CDR2 is YSYEKL. CDR3 length: 15 residues. CDR3 coding DNA: TGCGCCAGCAGCCAAAGCGGGGGGGCTTGGAATGAGCAGTTCTTC. Translating gives CASSQSGGAWNEQFF.

The genes are TRBV9 and TRBJ1-3; tentatively, D is TRBD1 (6 bases). Germline V lookup: CDR1 SGDLS, CDR2 YYNGEE. Trimming stripped 5 bases from V and 0 bases from J, with 15 bases between. The length of the CDR3 is 16 residues. The CDR3 DNA reads TGTGCCAGCAGAGGTAGGGACAAACACTCTGGAAACACCATATATTTT. It codes for CASRGRDKHSGNTIYF. Filled out from reference TRBV9 and TRBJ1-3, the complete variable domain reads DSGVTQTPKHLITATGQRVTLRCSPRSGDLSVYWYQQSLDQGLQFLIQYYNGEERAKGNILERFSAQQFPDLHSELNLSSLELGDSALYFCASRGRDKHSGNTIYFGEGSWLTVV.

The rearrangement links TRBV2 to TRBJ1-2; D might be TRBD1 (6 bases). There are 13 residues in the CDR3. The V end lost 1 base, the J end lost 5 bases, and 8 bases lay between the germline ends. Germline loops: CDR1 SNHLY, CDR2 FYNNEI. As DNA, the CDR3 is TGTGCCAGCAGTGAAGGACAGGAATATGGCTACACCTTC. Protein: CASSEGQEYGYTF.

In DNA form, the CDR3 reads TGTGCCAGCTACCGACCAGGGGATGGAGGCTACACCTTC. Protein sequence: CASYRPGDGGYTF. This chain connects TRBV6-5 to TRBJ1-2; maybe TRBD1 (6 bases). The V gene lost 8 bases and the J gene lost 8 bases, with 18 bases spanning the gap. The CDR3 runs to 13 residues. The germline V gene has CDR1 MNHEY and CDR2 SVGAGI.

The rearrangement joins TRBV10-3 to TRBJ2-6; no clear D gene. The CDR3 runs 16 residues. In germline, CDR1 is ENHRY, CDR2 SYGVKD. V was shortened by 0 bases and J by 0 bases, with 6 bases between the two germline ends. Here the CDR3 DNA reads TGTGCCATCAGTGAGTCGGCTGTCTCTGGGGCCAACGTCCTGACTTTC. Translated, it gives CAISESAVSGANVLTF.

Within the sample, this clone is medium-sized. This chain joins TRBV10-3 and TRBJ1-1; 7 bases are a match to TRBD1. With 6 bases clipped from V and 7 bases from J, the junction kept 11 bases outside the gene matches. The CDR3 spans 14 residues. Per germline, CDR1 ENHRY and CDR2 SYGVKD. Here the CDR3 reads CAIREHRGRIEAFF. In DNA, the CDR3 is TGTGCCATCAGGGAACACAGGGGACGGATTGAAGCTTTCTTT.

The chain carries TRBV7-2 and TRBJ1-3, with 9 bases that match TRBD1. CDR3 size: 15 residues. V trimming: 5 bases; J trimming: 4 bases; junction bases outside the gene matches: 6. CDR1 is SGHTA and CDR2 is FQGNSA in the germline V gene. CDR3 loop: CASSADRGRGNTIYF. CDR3 nucleotides: TGTGCCAGCAGCGCCGACAGGGGGAGAGGAAACACCATATATTTT.

The sample holds a few counts of this clone. The chain uses TRBV5-1 and TRBJ2-3; a weak D match, TRBD2 (6 bases). Deletions cut 4 bases from V and 1 base from J, with 10 bases between. Germline V CDR1 and CDR2: SGHRS, YFSETQ. The CDR3 covers 14 residues. The CDR3 DNA reads TGCGCCAGCAGCCCGGGAGCCGGCACAGATACGCAGTATTTT. This encodes CASSPGAGTDTQYF. Full variable domain (outside the CDR3, taken from reference TRBV5-1 and TRBJ2-3): KAGVTQTPRYLIKTRGQQVTLSCSPISGHRSVSWYQQTPGQGLQFLFEYFSETQRNKGNFPGRFSGRQFSNSRSEMNVSTLELGDSALYLCASSPGAGTDTQYFGPGTRLTVL.

The chain couples TRBV6-1 to TRBJ2-1; 8 bases are shared with TRBD2. V lost 1 base, J lost 6 bases, and 8 bases stayed unmatched. The CDR3 runs to 16 residues. Germline V gives CDR1 MNHNS, CDR2 SASEGT. Written as DNA, the CDR3 is TGTGCCAGCAGTGAAGGCGTAAGCGGGAGTTTCAATGAGCAGTTCTTC. Its translation: CASSEGVSGSFNEQFF.

J is TRBJ2-1 and V is TRBV18; D gene ambiguous. Germline V gene data show CDR1 as KGHSH and CDR2 as LQKENI. Deletions cut 1 base from V and 0 bases from J, with 7 bases between. This CDR3 has 15 residues. The CDR3 DNA reads as TGTGCCAGCTCACCACGGATAGCCTCCTACAATGAGCAGTTCTTC. Protein sequence: CASSPRIASYNEQFF.

The V call is TRBV4-3, the J call TRBJ2-1, with D perhaps matching TRBD2 (6 bases). Germline values: CDR1 LGHNA, CDR2 YSLEER. CDR3 length: 13 amino acids. Trimming removed 3 bases at V and 8 bases at J, with 11 bases between. The CDR3 sequence is CASSQRGVYEQFF. The CDR3 coding sequence is TGCGCCAGCAGCCAGCGCGGGGTGTATGAGCAGTTCTTC.

The rearrangement uses TRBV19 and TRBJ1-1; D not resolved. The germline CDR1 and CDR2 sequences are LNHDA and SQIVND (reference sequence). Trimming removed 4 bases at V and 7 bases at J, with 7 bases between. The CDR3 loop spans 11 amino acids. CDR3 sequence reads: CASSTPVEAFF. CDR3 nucleotide sequence: TGTGCCAGTAGTACTCCCGTTGAAGCTTTCTTT. Based on the CDR3 plus reference TRBV19 and TRBJ1-1, the full variable domain is DGGITQSPKYLFRKEGQNVTLSCEQNLNHDAMYWYRQDPGQGLRLIYYSQIVNDFQKGDIAEGYSVSREKKESFPLTVTSAQKNPTAFYLCASSTPVEAFFGQGTRLTVV.

V usage is TRBV6-5 and J usage is TRBJ1-6, with D possibly TRBD1 on 6 matching bases. V gave up 5 bases and J gave up 4 bases, with 9 bases separating them. The CDR3 is 14 residues long. Germline CDR1 MNHEY, CDR2 SVGAGI. CDR3 loop: CASSAGQYNSPLHF. CDR3 DNA sequence: TGTGCCAGCAGTGCTGGACAGTATAATTCACCCCTCCACTTT.

CDR3 nucleotides: TGCGCCAGCAGCCAAGTCTTAAATAGCGGGGGGCCCCCCTTCGAAACACTCGAGCAGTACTTC. Translated, it gives CASSQVLNSGGPPFETLEQYF. The rearrangement joins TRBV4-3 to TRBJ2-7; 10 bases fit TRBD2. Germline lookup yields CDR1 LGHNA and CDR2 YSLEER. V was clipped by 1 base and J by 6 bases; unmatched bases: 24. This CDR3 comprises 21 residues.

This sequence joins TRBV5-1 and TRBJ1-2, with D tentatively TRBD1 (6 bases). Germline V gives CDR1 SGHRS, CDR2 YFSETQ. This CDR3 has 13 amino acids. V lost 4 bases to trimming and J lost 2 bases, with 9 bases between them. CDR3 amino acids: CASSPGQNYGYTF. CDR3 in DNA: TGCGCCAGCAGCCCCGGACAGAACTATGGCTACACCTTC.

The table lists this clone with a few counts. V is TRBV4-3 and J is TRBJ1-4; 8 positions match TRBD1. V shed 1 base and J 4 bases; nucleotides not matched to a gene: 5. CDR3 length: 16 residues. Germline V gives CDR1 LGHNA, CDR2 YSLEER. The CDR3 nucleotides read TGCGCCAGCAGCCAAGTCTTGGACAGGGATAATGAAAAACTGTTTTTT. Encoded protein: CASSQVLDRDNEKLFF.

The chain carries TRBV4-3 and TRBJ1-2; 8 positions agree with TRBD1. The germline gives CDR1 LGHNA, CDR2 YSLEER. This CDR3 spans 15 amino acids. V was pared by 0 bases and J by 4 bases, with 4 bases of the junction left unmatched. The CDR3: CASSQDPGGSYGYTF. CDR3 bases: TGCGCCAGCAGCCAAGACCCAGGGGGCAGCTATGGCTACACCTTC.

The chain is built from TRBV5-1 and TRBJ1-2, with 9 bases fitting TRBD1. Germline values: CDR1 SGHRS, CDR2 YFSETQ. The CDR3 contains 14 residues. V lost 3 bases to trimming and J lost 4 bases; unmatched junction nucleotides: 4. CDR3 sequence: CASSSPDRGYGYTF. The CDR3 DNA sequence: TGCGCCAGCAGCTCCCCGGACAGGGGCTATGGCTACACCTTC.

The chain is built from TRBV5-5 and TRBJ2-2; 9 bases are a match to TRBD1. The V and J ends lost 2 bases and 3 bases, in that order; junction bases with no gene match: 2. Germline CDR1 and CDR2: SGHKS and YYEKEE (reference sequence). This CDR3 spans 15 amino acids. The CDR3 DNA reads TGTGCCAGCAGCTTTACAGGGGGCTACACCGGGGAGCTGTTTTTT. It codes for CASSFTGGYTGELFF.

The rearrangement joins TRBV7-7 to TRBJ1-1; maybe TRBD1 (6 bases). The CDR3 sequence is 11 residues long. From germline, CDR1 is SSHAT and CDR2 FNYEAQ (reference sequence). This chain's CDR3 is CARKGDTEAFF. The CDR3 DNA follows: TGTGCTCGGAAGGGGGACACTGAAGCTTTCTTT.

The chain combines TRBV7-2 with TRBJ1-1; 11 positions agree with TRBD1. CDR1 SGHTA and CDR2 FQGNSA come from the germline V gene. The CDR3 loop spans 16 amino acids. V lost 4 bases to trimming and J lost 5 bases; unmatched junction nucleotides: 9. CDR3 sequence: CASSSKRTGGETEAFF. CDR3 bases: TGTGCCAGCAGCTCTAAAAGGACAGGGGGCGAGACTGAAGCTTTCTTT. Combining the CDR3 with reference TRBV7-2 and TRBJ1-1 gives the whole variable domain GAGVSQSPSNKVTEKGKDVELRCDPISGHTALYWYRQSLGQGLEFLIYFQGNSAPDKSGLPSDRFSAERTGGSVSTLTIQRTQQEDSAVYLCASSSKRTGGETEAFFGQGTRLTVV.

The chain recombines TRBV19 with TRBJ1-2; D gene uncertain. The CDR3 runs 17 residues. V lost 6 bases and J lost 0, with 20 bases in between. From germline, CDR1 is LNHDA and CDR2 SQIVND (reference sequence). The chain's CDR3 is CASSLLDPGATNYGYTF. As DNA, the CDR3 is TGTGCCAGTAGCCTTTTAGACCCAGGCGCCACTAACTATGGCTACACCTTC.

The V gene is TRBV6-5, the J gene TRBJ2-5; 7 bases line up with TRBD1. Germline CDR1 MNHEY, CDR2 SVGAGI. Trimming removed 2 bases from V and 12 bases from J; junction bases left unmatched: 9. The CDR3 covers 13 residues. CDR3 region: CASSYTDRLLEYF. The DNA for the CDR3 is TGTGCCAGCAGTTACACGGACAGGTTGCTGGAGTACTTC.

J is TRBJ2-6 and V is TRBV7-9; D is unclear. Trimming stripped 3 bases from V and 0 bases from J, with 12 bases between. Germline assignment: CDR1 SEHNR and CDR2 FQNEAQ (reference sequence). CDR3 length equals 17 residues. CDR3 DNA: TGTGCCAGCAGCTTTGGGCAACGTCTCTCTGGGGCCAACGTCCTGACTTTC. Translation: CASSFGQRLSGANVLTF.

J is TRBJ1-4 and V is TRBV27; weak D call: TRBD1 (5 bases). The CDR3 is 13 residues long. V was pared by 10 bases and J by 8 bases, with 17 bases between. Germline-derived CDR1 and CDR2 are MNHEY and SMNVEV (reference sequence). Here the CDR3 reads CATMGGLGEKLFF. The CDR3 DNA reads as TGTGCCACTATGGGGGGTTTAGGGGAAAAACTGTTTTTT.